What follows are 30 T cell receptor beta chains derived from one specimen sequenced in a study of cytotoxic CD8 clonotypes in ibrutinib-treated CLL. Sequenced by immunoSEQ multiplex PCR; TCRdb stores in-frame clones only, minus some. The sample has 130,000 or so clones; 60% to 80% are singletons. The sample here was PBMCs, taken after 12 months of ibrutinib treatment. These receptors all come from a human donor with chronic lymphocytic leukemia.

A single count supports this clone. This chain links TRBV4-3 with TRBJ2-7; 9 nucleotides match TRBD1. There are 17 residues in the CDR3. The V gene end was trimmed by 1 base and the J gene end by 6 bases; junction bases not matched to a gene: 13. Germline V gives CDR1 LGHNA, CDR2 YSLEER. CDR3 bases: TGCGCCAGCAGCCAAGGGGCGGGACAGGGTCCCTGGGGCGAGCAGTACTTC. The encoded protein is CASSQGAGQGPWGEQYF.

V and J are TRBV7-6 and TRBJ2-2, with D possibly being TRBD2 (6 bases). Germline V gene sequence: CDR1 SGHVS, CDR2 FNYEAQ. V gave up 4 bases and J gave up 7 bases, with 13 bases separating them. The CDR3 is 14 amino acids. The CDR3 loop reads CASSSPGRYGELFF. The CDR3 DNA sequence: TGTGCCAGCAGCTCCCCCGGGAGATACGGGGAGCTGTTTTTT.

The CDR3 DNA reads as TGTGCCAGCTCAGCTACAGGGTTAGGTGAGCAGTTCTTC. Translating gives CASSATGLGEQFF. The rearrangement joins TRBV18 to TRBJ2-1; possibly TRBD1 for D (6 bases). The CDR3 length is 13 residues. The germline V gene encodes CDR1 KGHSH and CDR2 LQKENI. V lost 5 bases, J lost 9 bases, and 14 bases lay in between.

The CDR3 sequence: CASTQTGALYSNQPQHF. In DNA form, the CDR3 reads TGTGCCAGCACCCAGACAGGGGCCCTATATAGCAATCAGCCCCAGCATTTT. The chain is built from TRBV28 and TRBJ1-5, with 8 bases identical to TRBD1. Germline V gene sequence: CDR1 MDHEN, CDR2 SYDVKM. CDR3 length equals 17 residues. The J segment lost 0 bases and the V segment lost 7 bases, leaving 11 bases of the junction unmatched.

CDR3: CASRGLARGPDTQYF. In DNA, the CDR3 is TGCGCCAGCAGGGGACTAGCGAGGGGCCCAGATACGCAGTATTTT. The chain has TRBV5-1 and TRBJ2-3; 10 nucleotides align to TRBD2. The V gene's germline CDR1 is SGHRS and CDR2 YFSETQ. The CDR3 is 15 amino acids. V lost 5 bases and J lost 4; bases outside the gene matches: 7. The full variable domain, in which reference TRBV5-1 and TRBJ2-3 provide the parts outside the CDR3, is KAGVTQTPRYLIKTRGQQVTLSCSPISGHRSVSWYQQTPGQGLQFLFEYFSETQRNKGNFPGRFSGRQFSNSRSEMNVSTLELGDSALYLCASRGLARGPDTQYFGPGTRLTVL.

The chain uses TRBV18 and TRBJ2-7; 8 bases align to TRBD2. The germline V gene encodes CDR1 KGHSH and CDR2 LQKENI. V lost 3 bases and J lost 2; bases outside the gene matches: 12. The CDR3 runs to 17 residues. The CDR3 DNA sequence: TGTGCCAGCTCACCGTCGGGGGGGGGCAGCCTTCCCTACGAGCAGTACTTC. Its translation is CASSPSGGGSLPYEQYF.

This clone was found once. This chain links TRBV5-1 with TRBJ1-3; the D gene is possibly TRBD1 (6 bases). V was clipped by 4 bases and J by 4 bases, with 15 bases between them. The CDR3 length is 15 residues. CDR1 is SGHRS, CDR2 YFSETQ, per germline. The CDR3 nucleotides are TGCGCCAGCAGCCCGAGGGGGGCTCCGGGAAACACCATATATTTT. Translated: CASSPRGAPGNTIYF.

CDR3 in amino acids: CASSPGTPPWGTSVYNEQFF. For the CDR3, the DNA is TGTGCCAGCAGTCCCGGGACACCCCCATGGGGGACTAGCGTTTACAATGAGCAGTTCTTC. V and J are TRBV27 and TRBJ2-1; 10 bases match TRBD2. The CDR3 is made up of 20 amino acids. The trim removed 5 bases at V and 4 bases at J, leaving 20 bases unmatched. In germline, CDR1 is MNHEY, CDR2 SMNVEV (reference sequence).

This clone was observed a single time. This chain links TRBV27 with TRBJ2-7; D uncertain. Germline lookup yields CDR1 MNHEY and CDR2 SMNVEV (reference sequence). The CDR3 spans 15 residues. Trimming stripped 4 bases from V and 7 bases from J, with 20 bases between. CDR3 sequence (DNA): TGTGCCAGCAGTTCGTTCCTAACACCCTCGCGGGAGCAGTACTTC. Translating gives CASSSFLTPSREQYF.

This clone was picked up a small number of times. CDR3 region: CASSLAGNYGYTF. DNA for the CDR3: TGTGCCAGCAGCTTAGCCGGAAACTATGGCTACACCTTC. The chain employs TRBV7-6 and TRBJ1-2; D is unclear. Germline V gives CDR1 SGHVS, CDR2 FNYEAQ. V was shortened by 0 bases and J by 2 bases, with 4 bases between the two germline ends. The CDR3 runs 13 residues.

J is TRBJ2-3 and V is TRBV6-5, with TRBD2 as a possible D gene (7 bases). The CDR3 loop spans 14 amino acids. Trimming removed 2 bases at V and 2 bases at J, with 8 bases between. The V gene's germline CDR1 is MNHEY and CDR2 SVGAGI. CDR3 residues: CASSYGGATDTQYF. For the CDR3, the DNA is TGTGCCAGCAGTTACGGGGGGGCCACAGATACGCAGTATTTT.

This clone was seen only once. This chain joins TRBV7-7 and TRBJ2-5; D is unresolved. The CDR3 contains 13 residues. Germline CDR1 and CDR2: SSHAT and FNYEAQ (reference sequence). V shed 3 bases and J shed 2 bases, with 7 bases lying between them. CDR3 in DNA: TGTGCCAGCAGCTTTAGCACGCAAGAGACCCAGTACTTC. Its translation is CASSFSTQETQYF.

This rearrangement joins TRBV2 to TRBJ1-4; possible D gene TRBD1, 5 bases. Germline V lookup: CDR1 SNHLY, CDR2 FYNNEI. With 2 bases removed from V and 3 bases from J, the gap between germline ends came to 7 bases. This CDR3 is built from 14 residues. The CDR3 spells CASSELQANEKLFF. The CDR3, as DNA: TGTGCCAGCAGTGAATTACAGGCTAATGAAAAACTGTTTTTT.

This chain uses TRBV28 with TRBJ1-2, with D hard to call. Germline V gene sequence: CDR1 MDHEN, CDR2 SYDVKM. Trimming removed 5 bases at V and 4 bases at J, with 14 bases between. The length of the CDR3 is 14 residues. The CDR3 nucleotides read TGTGCCAGCAGTCCCGGGGTGAGAATCTATGGCTACACCTTC. This encodes CASSPGVRIYGYTF.

The V and J genes are TRBV7-6 and TRBJ2-2; 7 bases are shared with TRBD1. J lost 2 bases, V lost 0 bases, and 6 bases had no gene match. The CDR3 contains 17 residues. CDR1 and CDR2 (germline): SGHVS, FNYEAQ. CDR3 amino acids: CASSLAVSGGNTGELFF. Here the CDR3 DNA reads TGTGCCAGCAGCTTAGCAGTCTCAGGGGGAAACACCGGGGAGCTGTTTTTT. The entire variable domain, with the rest obtained from reference TRBV7-6 and TRBJ2-2, is as follows: GAGVSQSPRYKVTKRGQDVALRCDPISGHVSLYWYRQALGQGPEFLTYFNYEAQQDKSGLPNDRFSAERPEGSISTLTIQRTEQRDSAMYRCASSLAVSGGNTGELFFGEGSRLTVL.

The CDR3 protein is CATSRDGRGGPQETQYF. The CDR3 nucleotides are TGTGCCACCAGCAGAGATGGGAGGGGAGGACCGCAAGAGACCCAGTACTTC. The chain combines TRBV15 with TRBJ2-5, with TRBD2 identical over 7 bases. The CDR3 covers 17 residues. Germline CDR1 LNHNV, CDR2 YYDKDF (reference sequence). V trimming: 0 bases; J trimming: 2 bases; junction bases outside the gene matches: 9.

This clone was observed at least ten times. This chain joins TRBV28 and TRBJ2-7; D ambiguous. Germline CDR1 reads MDHEN; CDR2 reads SYDVKM. This CDR3 region has 14 residues. Trimming removed 2 bases at V and 1 base at J, with 9 bases between. CDR3: CASSLASQSYEQYF. CDR3 coding DNA: TGTGCCAGCAGTTTAGCCAGTCAATCCTACGAGCAGTACTTC.

J is TRBJ2-1 and V is TRBV30, with a possible D match to TRBD1 (5 bases). This CDR3 has 23 residues. Germline CDR1 GTSNPN, CDR2 SVGIG (reference sequence). V was trimmed by 1 base and J by 4 bases, leaving 38 bases between them. The CDR3 DNA reads as TGTGCCTGGAGTGGACTTCCGGATTTCGCAAAGATAGACAAGGGGTGGACGTACAATGAGCAGTTCTTC. This codes for CAWSGLPDFAKIDKGWTYNEQFF.

The chain joins TRBV27 to TRBJ2-7; 12 nucleotides line up with TRBD1. This CDR3 spans 21 amino acids. Germline CDR1 MNHEY, CDR2 SMNVEV (reference sequence). The V gene end was trimmed by 2 bases and the J gene end by 6 bases; junction bases not matched to a gene: 23. CDR3 DNA sequence: TGTGCCAGCAGTTTAAAATTCCGACAAAATCCGACCGGGACAGGGGGCGTCGAGCAGTACTTC. Translation gives CASSLKFRQNPTGTGGVEQYF.

This chain connects TRBV5-1 to TRBJ2-7; 12 bases match TRBD2. V shed 0 bases and J 8 bases; nucleotides not matched to a gene: 6. This CDR3 contains 15 residues. Germline V lookup: CDR1 SGHRS, CDR2 YFSETQ. DNA for the CDR3: TGCGCCAGCAGCTTGGCGCTAGCGGGGGGGCAGCAGCAGTACTTC. Its protein is CASSLALAGGQQQYF.

The chain is built from TRBV7-7 and TRBJ2-5, with D hard to call. V was trimmed by 5 bases and J by 2 bases, leaving 12 bases between them. The CDR3 loop spans 14 amino acids. CDR1 and CDR2 (germline): SSHAT, FNYEAQ (reference sequence). The DNA of the CDR3 is TGTGCCAGCAGCACGCGTGACCAACAAGAGACCCAGTACTTC. It is translated as CASSTRDQQETQYF. Full variable domain (remainder filled in from reference TRBV7-7 and TRBJ2-5): GAGVSQSPRYKVTKRGQDVTLRCDPISSHATLYWYQQALGQGPEFLTYFNYEAQPDKSGLPSDRFSAERPEGSISTLTIQRTEQRDSAMYRCASSTRDQQETQYFGPGTRLLVL.

The chain links TRBV6-5 to TRBJ2-4, with unresolved D. Between the trimmed V and J ends, which lost 2 bases and 6 bases, there was a span of 8 bases. Germline values: CDR1 MNHEY, CDR2 SVGAGI. The CDR3 runs to 13 residues. The CDR3 sequence is CASSYGDTNIQYF. The CDR3 region has the DNA TGTGCCAGCAGTTACGGTGATACAAACATTCAGTACTTC.

The J gene is TRBJ1-4, the V gene TRBV10-3, with TRBD1 identical over 10 bases. Germline lookup yields CDR1 ENHRY and CDR2 SYGVKD. CDR3 size: 16 residues. V was clipped by 0 bases and J by 4 bases; unmatched bases: 2. As DNA, the CDR3 is TGTGCCATCAGTGAGTCCTGGGACAGGGGTAATGAAAAACTGTTTTTT. Its translation is CAISESWDRGNEKLFF.

The CDR3 protein is CASSEQGGTEAFF. CDR3 DNA: TGTGCCAGCAGTGAACAGGGAGGCACTGAAGCTTTCTTT. J is TRBJ1-1 and V is TRBV6-4, with D maybe TRBD1 (6 bases). CDR1 MRHNA and CDR2 SNTAGT come from the germline V gene. The CDR3 contains 13 residues. V was trimmed by 3 bases and J by 4 bases, leaving 9 bases between them.

The V and J genes are TRBV7-2 and TRBJ1-1; no reliable D call. With 0 bases removed from V and 0 bases from J, the gap between germline ends came to 5 bases. The germline V gene encodes CDR1 SGHTA and CDR2 FQGNSA. This CDR3 is 14 amino acids long. In DNA, the CDR3 is TGTGCCAGCAGCTTAGCCTCCATGAACACTGAAGCTTTCTTT. Encoded protein: CASSLASMNTEAFF. The full variable domain, rest sourced from reference TRBV7-2 and TRBJ1-1, is GAGVSQSPSNKVTEKGKDVELRCDPISGHTALYWYRQSLGQGLEFLIYFQGNSAPDKSGLPSDRFSAERTGGSVSTLTIQRTQQEDSAVYLCASSLASMNTEAFFGQGTRLTVV.

The chain carries TRBV5-6 and TRBJ2-2; D gene ambiguous. Germline CDR1 and CDR2: SGHDT and YYEEEE. V was shortened by 2 bases and J by 3 bases, with 11 bases between the two germline ends. The CDR3 has 15 residues. This chain's CDR3 is CASSFPSEDTGELFF. The CDR3, as DNA: TGTGCCAGCAGCTTTCCGTCAGAGGACACCGGGGAGCTGTTTTTT.

The V call is TRBV6-4, the J call TRBJ2-1; 10 bases are a match to TRBD2. The junction had 19 bases not matched to a gene; V was cut back by 7 bases and J by 10 bases. From germline, CDR1 is MRHNA and CDR2 SNTAGT. The CDR3 sequence is 17 residues long. CDR3 nucleotide sequence: TGTGCCAGCACCAAGGAAGGGGCTAGCGGGAGACGTCAAGAGCAGTTCTTC. It translates to CASTKEGASGRRQEQFF.

This clone appeared once. The chain is built from TRBV7-9 and TRBJ1-1; 9 bases align to TRBD1. CDR3 length equals 16 residues. Looked up from germline, CDR1 is SEHNR and CDR2 is FQNEAQ (reference sequence). With 5 bases clipped from V and 5 bases from J, the junction kept 12 bases outside the gene matches. The CDR3 DNA sequence: TGTGCCAGCAGCCCGAACCCGGACAGGGGATTAACTGAAGCTTTCTTT. Encoded protein: CASSPNPDRGLTEAFF. Complete variable domain (other parts from reference TRBV7-9 and TRBJ1-1): DTGVSQNPRHKITKRGQNVTFRCDPISEHNRLYWYRQTLGQGPEFLTYFQNEAQLEKSRLLSDRFSAERPKGSFSTLEIQRTEQGDSAMYLCASSPNPDRGLTEAFFGQGTRLTVV.

This chain links TRBV30 with TRBJ1-5, with TRBD1 matching over 9 bases. The CDR3 has 15 amino acids. Per germline, CDR1 GTSNPN and CDR2 SVGIG (reference sequence). V shed 5 bases and J 2 bases; nucleotides not matched to a gene: 7. Here the CDR3 reads CAWGTGSMGNQPQHF. CDR3 DNA sequence: TGTGCCTGGGGGACAGGGAGTATGGGCAATCAGCCCCAGCATTTT. The whole variable domain, remainder taken from reference TRBV30 and TRBJ1-5, is SQTIHQWPATLVQPVGSPLSLECTVEGTSNPNLYWYRQAAGRGLQLLFYSVGIGQISSEVPQNLSASRPQDRQFILSSKKLLLSDSGFYLCAWGTGSMGNQPQHFGDGTRLSIL.

The chain is built from TRBV10-3 and TRBJ2-1; 8 bases match TRBD1. The CDR3 has 15 residues. CDR1 ENHRY and CDR2 SYGVKD come from the germline V gene. Unmatched junction bases numbered 3, after V lost 3 bases and J lost 2 bases. CDR3 amino acids: CAISDGRGPYNEQFF. The DNA of the CDR3 is TGTGCCATCAGTGATGGCAGGGGGCCCTACAATGAGCAGTTCTTC.